The T cell receptor (beta chain) under discussion was sequenced for a study of blood T cell repertoires in COVID-19. Study at large: The cDNA or gDNA used as material had been derived from T cells, B-cell-depleted T cells, or PBMCs.

Across about two dozen US areas, participants ranged in age from about 18 to 89 years. Cohorts were based on clinical histories the participants reported. The CDR3 extends over 9 amino acids. How the authors handled the data: Estimation of nucleated cell counts relied on the amplification of reference gene primers. Some clones are missing from TCRdb's copy, which holds only in-frame ones; the method was immunoSEQ multiplex PCR. The V and J calls and clone size come from that table; D and trimming were worked out from the DNA. The sample contains some 250,000 clones, approximately 84% of which appear only once.

The TCR originated in a woman between 40 and 55 years old with acute COVID-19. The chain joins TRBV21-1 to TRBJ2-7; TRBD1 was called by the table and not checked on the DNA. TRBV21-1 is classified as a pseudogene. Sequencing input: PBMCs or T cells enriched from blood (not recorded which). In DNA, the CDR3 is TGTGCCAGCAGCCCCCGACAGCCTTTC. It specifies CASSPRQPF.